This entry features one TCR beta chain sequence. The table came from immunoSEQ multiplex PCR; TCRdb's copy has only in-frame clones and leaves some out. The table lists 200,000 to 300,000 clones, roughly four fifths of them singletons. The sample comes from a study of blood T cell repertoires in COVID-19. Germline V gives CDR1 SNHLY, CDR2 FYNNEI. CDR3 length: 13 amino acids. The V segment lost 6 bases and the J segment 9 bases; nucleotides outside the gene matches: 7. The receptor was derived from a man aged 25-45 years who had recovered from COVID-19. The sample consisted of peripheral blood. The V gene is TRBV2, the J gene TRBJ2-1, with 8 nucleotides matching TRBD2. The CDR3, as DNA: TGTGCCAGCAGCCAGACTAGCGCGGGTGAGCAGTTCTTC. Translation: CASSQTSAGEQFF.